This TCR beta chain came from a study of cytomegalovirus exposure and HLA in healthy donors. Background on the study: From HLA-typed donors, an early data release held around 80 million unique TCRs.

PCR was performed using 60 Vbeta and 13 Jbeta primers. Authors' analysis steps: Around 9.9 million shared chains were among the about 80 million unique TCR beta chains that a later analysis counted. Measured with immunoSEQ multiplex PCR; TCRdb has only the in-frame clones, and not every one. That table supplies the V and J calls and clone size; D and trimming were determined from the DNA. The sample yields about 110,000 clones, approximately 80% seen once. The CDR3 runs to 13 residues. After removal of 2 bases from V and 5 bases from J, the junction contained 4 bases not matched to a gene. In germline, CDR1 is GTSNPN, CDR2 SVGIG (reference sequence).

The sample consisted of PBMCs. J is TRBJ2-3 and V is TRBV30, with 7 positions matching TRBD2. This TCR was sampled from a woman aged 55-70 years in good health and CMV-seropositive. CDR3 bases: TGTGCCTGGAGTCCGGGGAGGGTAGATACGCAGTATTTT. Its protein is CAWSPGRVDTQYF.